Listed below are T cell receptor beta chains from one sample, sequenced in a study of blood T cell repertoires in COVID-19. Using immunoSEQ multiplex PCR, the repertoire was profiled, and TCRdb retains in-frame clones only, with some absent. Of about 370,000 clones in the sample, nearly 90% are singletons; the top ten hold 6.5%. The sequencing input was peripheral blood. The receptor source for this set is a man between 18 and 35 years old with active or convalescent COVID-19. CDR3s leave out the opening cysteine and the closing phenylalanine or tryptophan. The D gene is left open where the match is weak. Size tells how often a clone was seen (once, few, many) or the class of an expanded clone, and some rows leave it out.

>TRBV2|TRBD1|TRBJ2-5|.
ASSQGARETQY
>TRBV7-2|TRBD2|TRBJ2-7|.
ASSLRFAGGPYEQY
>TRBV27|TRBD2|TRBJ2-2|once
ASSTSGSFGELF
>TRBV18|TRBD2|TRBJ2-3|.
ASSSTSGSTDTQY
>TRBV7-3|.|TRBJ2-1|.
ASSFGGRSFRTYNEQF
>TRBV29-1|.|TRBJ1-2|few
SVAGRLGYGYT
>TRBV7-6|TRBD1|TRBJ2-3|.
ASSIRQGRTDTQY
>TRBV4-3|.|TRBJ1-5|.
ASSLFRDTNQPQH
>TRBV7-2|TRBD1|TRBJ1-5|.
ASSKDRGIQPQH
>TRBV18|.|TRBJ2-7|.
ASSPSQAEEQY
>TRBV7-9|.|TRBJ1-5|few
ASSLVVGGMGNQPQH
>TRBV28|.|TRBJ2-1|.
ASRGSAIGANEQF
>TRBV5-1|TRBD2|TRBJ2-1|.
ASSRGLGVNEQF
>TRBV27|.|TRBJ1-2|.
ASSLYKGGNYGYT
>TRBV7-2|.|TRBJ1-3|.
ASSSAPLLGNTIY
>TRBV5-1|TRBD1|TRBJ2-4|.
ASSQGQGGLAKNIQY
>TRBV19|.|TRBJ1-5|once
ASSRGAGRPQH
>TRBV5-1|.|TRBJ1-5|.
ASSLTGNSNQPQH
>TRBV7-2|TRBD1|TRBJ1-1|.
ASTGGTGGDF
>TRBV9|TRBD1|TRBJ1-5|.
ASGQGDIRSNQPQH
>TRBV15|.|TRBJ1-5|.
ATSRELYSNQPQH
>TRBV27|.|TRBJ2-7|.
ASSPIYPPYEQY
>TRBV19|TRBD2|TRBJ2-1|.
ASSVGLAGGVNEQF
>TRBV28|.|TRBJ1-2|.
ASSSPLKGYT
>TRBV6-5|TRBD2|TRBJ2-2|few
ASGWEGAAGELF
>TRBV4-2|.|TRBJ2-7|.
ASSGHNGGVTPYEQY
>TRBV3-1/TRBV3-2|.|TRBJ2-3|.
ASSQPRTPTRDTQY
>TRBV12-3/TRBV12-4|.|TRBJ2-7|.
ASSLGSYEQY
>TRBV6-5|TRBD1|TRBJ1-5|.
ASLRTGVSGQPQH
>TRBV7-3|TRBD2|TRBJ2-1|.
ASRPTSGGQGEQF
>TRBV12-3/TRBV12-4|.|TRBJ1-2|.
ASTESGNGYT
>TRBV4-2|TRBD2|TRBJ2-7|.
ASSQLGGGTSGTSYEQY
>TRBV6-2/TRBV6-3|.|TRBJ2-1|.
ASSFRAEVVNEQF
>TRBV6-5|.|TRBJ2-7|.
ASKNGRGGFEQY
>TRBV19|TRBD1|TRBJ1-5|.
ATAAGGNQPQH
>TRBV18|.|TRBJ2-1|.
ASSPPRQSSYNEQF
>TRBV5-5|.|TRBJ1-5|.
ASSFSAGGPQPQH
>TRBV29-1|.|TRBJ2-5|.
SVVGGLTGETQY
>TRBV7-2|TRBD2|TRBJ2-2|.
ASSLLLAANTGELF
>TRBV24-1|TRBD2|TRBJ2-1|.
ATSGLAGGPKQF
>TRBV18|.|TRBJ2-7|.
ASSPASGQGAEQY
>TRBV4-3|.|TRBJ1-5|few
ASSQDRGYQPQH
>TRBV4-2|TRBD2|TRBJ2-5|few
ASSQESYLAGEQETQY
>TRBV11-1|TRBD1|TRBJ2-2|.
ASSPRDRANTGELF
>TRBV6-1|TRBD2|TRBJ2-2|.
ASSGLSGRGTGELF
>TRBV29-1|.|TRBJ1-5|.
SAGHSNQPQH
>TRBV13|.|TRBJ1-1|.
ASSYRENTEAF
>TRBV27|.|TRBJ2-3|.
ASSLVRGSTDTQY
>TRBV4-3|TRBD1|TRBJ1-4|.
ASSQDGTGGVEKLF
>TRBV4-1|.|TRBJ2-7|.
ASSQVGGEQY
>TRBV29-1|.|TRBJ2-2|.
SVGGGNTGELF
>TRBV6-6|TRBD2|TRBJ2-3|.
ASSFRTSVENTQY
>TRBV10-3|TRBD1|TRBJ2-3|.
AISPGQSTDTQY
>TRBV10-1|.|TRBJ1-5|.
ASSKSGSYNQPQH
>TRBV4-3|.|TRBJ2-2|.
ASSQERRGTGELF
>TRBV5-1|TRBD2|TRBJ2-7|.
ASSPLAGNSYEQY
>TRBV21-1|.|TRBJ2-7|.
ASSKGDGGSSYEQY